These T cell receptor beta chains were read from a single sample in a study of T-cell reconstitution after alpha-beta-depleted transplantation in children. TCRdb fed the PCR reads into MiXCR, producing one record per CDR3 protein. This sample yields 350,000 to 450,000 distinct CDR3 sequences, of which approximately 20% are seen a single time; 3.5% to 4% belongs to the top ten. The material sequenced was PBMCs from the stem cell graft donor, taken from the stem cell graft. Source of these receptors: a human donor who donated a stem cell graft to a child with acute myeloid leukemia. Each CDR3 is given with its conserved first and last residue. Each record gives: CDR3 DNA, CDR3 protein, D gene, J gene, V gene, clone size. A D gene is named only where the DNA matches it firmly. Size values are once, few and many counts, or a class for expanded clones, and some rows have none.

DNA: TGCGCCAGCAGCTATGCACTAGCCGGCAATGAGCAGTTCTTC
CDR3: CASSYALAGNEQFF
D: NA
J: TRBJ2-1
V: TRBV5-1
size: many

DNA: TGTGCCAGCACCCTTAGCGGCCTTTACAATGAGCAGTTCTTC
CDR3: CASTLSGLYNEQFF
D: NA
J: TRBJ2-1
V: TRBV27
size: many

DNA: TGCGCCAGCAGCCGCGCAGGGTTGCGGCACGAGCAGTACTTC
CDR3: CASSRAGLRHEQYF
D: NA
J: TRBJ2-7
V: TRBV4-1
size: NA

DNA: TGCGCCAGCAGCCAGGAGACAGGGGTTGATGGCTACACCTTC
CDR3: CASSQETGVDGYTF
D: TRBD1
J: TRBJ1-2
V: TRBV4-1
size: once

DNA: TGTGCCAGCGGATTCGGCGAATTTCGGCACTTC
CDR3: CASGFGEFRHF
D: NA
J: TRBJ2-7
V: TRBV21-1
size: few

DNA: TGTGCCAGCAGCAGCAGGGGGCGGAACACTGAAGCTTTCTTT
CDR3: CASSSRGRNTEAFF
D: TRBD1
J: TRBJ1-1
V: TRBV7-2
size: few

DNA: TGCAGTGCTAGAGATTCTCGGACAGGGAATTCACCCCTCCACTTT
CDR3: CSARDSRTGNSPLHF
D: TRBD1
J: TRBJ1-6
V: TRBV20-1
size: few

DNA: TGTGCCAGCGCTAGACCCCCACACTCCTACGAGCAGTACTTC
CDR3: CASARPPHSYEQYF
D: NA
J: TRBJ2-7
V: TRBV21-1
size: NA

DNA: TGTGCCAGCAGTTCCCACAGGACAGGCTCCTACAATGAGCAGTTCTTC
CDR3: CASSSHRTGSYNEQFF
D: TRBD1
J: TRBJ2-1
V: TRBV27
size: NA

DNA: TGTGCCAGCAAACCCGGGACAGGGGGCGAGACCCAGTACTTC
CDR3: CASKPGTGGETQYF
D: TRBD1
J: TRBJ2-5
V: TRBV12-3/TRBV12-4
size: NA

DNA: TGTGCCCGAACATCAGGAGCTCGGGACAATGAGCAGTTCTTC
CDR3: CARTSGARDNEQFF
D: NA
J: TRBJ2-1
V: TRBV7-9
size: few

DNA: TGCAGTGCTAGTTATCCGGGGGCCTGGGCCTACGAGCAGTACTTC
CDR3: CSASYPGAWAYEQYF
D: NA
J: TRBJ2-7
V: TRBV20-1
size: many

DNA: TGCGCCAGCAGCCAAGCTCCAAGCGGGGTTACCGGGGAGCTGTTTTTT
CDR3: CASSQAPSGVTGELFF
D: TRBD2
J: TRBJ2-2
V: TRBV4-1
size: NA

DNA: TGCAGTGCGAGGGACAGATACACTGAAGCTTTCTTT
CDR3: CSARDRYTEAFF
D: TRBD1
J: TRBJ1-1
V: TRBV20-1
size: few

DNA: TGTGCCACCAGCAGAGATAATCCGGGGGAGGGTGAGCAGTTCTTC
CDR3: CATSRDNPGEGEQFF
D: TRBD2
J: TRBJ2-1
V: TRBV15
size: NA

DNA: TGCGCCAGCAGCTTTTCGCGGTCGGACAGGGGGTTGGAGAATGAGCAGTTCTTC
CDR3: CASSFSRSDRGLENEQFF
D: TRBD1
J: TRBJ2-1
V: TRBV5-1
size: few

DNA: TGTGCCAGCAGTTACCGCGGGGAAGGATACAATGAGCAGTTCTTC
CDR3: CASSYRGEGYNEQFF
D: NA
J: TRBJ2-1
V: TRBV6-5
size: few

DNA: TGCGCCAGCAGCCTGACGGGGGCAACTAATGAAAAACTGTTTTTT
CDR3: CASSLTGATNEKLFF
D: NA
J: TRBJ1-4
V: TRBV5-1
size: NA

DNA: TGTGCCAGCAGTCCGGAGGGGGATACGCAGTATTTT
CDR3: CASSPEGDTQYF
D: NA
J: TRBJ2-3
V: TRBV12-3/TRBV12-4
size: NA

DNA: TGTGCCAGCAGTCCAGGTAGCGGCTACAATGAGCAGTTCTTC
CDR3: CASSPGSGYNEQFF
D: NA
J: TRBJ2-1
V: TRBV12-3/TRBV12-4
size: NA

DNA: TGTGCCAGCAGTCCTATGGTAGCGGGATACACCGGGGAGCTGTTTTTT
CDR3: CASSPMVAGYTGELFF
D: TRBD2
J: TRBJ2-2
V: TRBV12-3/TRBV12-4
size: many

DNA: TGTGCCACCAGTGATTCCGGATTAGCGGGGAGCTCCTACAATGAGCAGTTCTTC
CDR3: CATSDSGLAGSSYNEQFF
D: TRBD2
J: TRBJ2-1
V: TRBV24-1
size: few

DNA: TGCAGTGCTAGACCGGACAGGTCCTTCTACGAGCAGTACTTC
CDR3: CSARPDRSFYEQYF
D: TRBD1
J: TRBJ2-7
V: TRBV20-1
size: many

DNA: TGTGCCAGCTCACCAGAGCGGGATAGGAACAATGAGCAGTTCTTC
CDR3: CASSPERDRNNEQFF
D: TRBD2
J: TRBJ2-1
V: TRBV18
size: NA

DNA: TGTGCTAGTGGTTTGCGCAGCGGGACCTACAATGAGCAGTTCTTC
CDR3: CASGLRSGTYNEQFF
D: TRBD2
J: TRBJ2-1
V: TRBV12-5
size: few

DNA: TGTGCCAGCAGTTCCCTAGGACTAGCGGGAGTTTCCTCCTACAATGAGCAGTTCTTC
CDR3: CASSSLGLAGVSSYNEQFF
D: TRBD2
J: TRBJ2-1
V: TRBV28
size: NA

DNA: TGTGCCAGCAGCTTAGATCAGGGGGCCTACGAGCAGTACTTC
CDR3: CASSLDQGAYEQYF
D: TRBD1
J: TRBJ2-7
V: TRBV7-9
size: few

DNA: TGTGCCAGCACCGCTCTAGCGGGAGGGGTCGAGCAGTACTTC
CDR3: CASTALAGGVEQYF
D: TRBD2
J: TRBJ2-7
V: TRBV6-5
size: many

DNA: TGCAGCGTAGAAACCGGGGGAAGAGGCGAGCAGTACTTC
CDR3: CSVETGGRGEQYF
D: NA
J: TRBJ2-7
V: TRBV29-1
size: many

DNA: TGTGCCAGCAGCGGAGGACGGGATACGCAGTATTTT
CDR3: CASSGGRDTQYF
D: NA
J: TRBJ2-3
V: TRBV12-3/TRBV12-4
size: many

DNA: TGTGCCAGCAGTTTGGCCTTCACTGCCTACAATGAGCAGTTCTTC
CDR3: CASSLAFTAYNEQFF
D: NA
J: TRBJ2-1
V: TRBV28
size: NA

DNA: TGTGCCAGCAGCTTAAGGCTGAAATCAAACATTCAGTACTTC
CDR3: CASSLRLKSNIQYF
D: NA
J: TRBJ2-4
V: TRBV7-3
size: NA

DNA: TGTGCCAGCAAACCTAGCGGCCATACGCAGTATTTT
CDR3: CASKPSGHTQYF
D: TRBD2
J: TRBJ2-3
V: TRBV2
size: few

DNA: TGTGCCAGCAGTTACTTGGGGGGGGAGTACCGAGAGACCCAGTACTTC
CDR3: CASSYLGGEYRETQYF
D: TRBD2
J: TRBJ2-5
V: TRBV6-5
size: NA

DNA: TGTGCCAGCAGTTTGGCGGGAGGGCCGTTCAATGAGCAGTTCTTC
CDR3: CASSLAGGPFNEQFF
D: TRBD2
J: TRBJ2-1
V: TRBV28
size: NA

DNA: TGCAGTGCTAGAGAAAATCAGCCCCAGCATTTT
CDR3: CSARENQPQHF
D: NA
J: TRBJ1-5
V: TRBV20-1
size: few

DNA: TGTGCCAGCAGCTGGATCGGGACTGCCTACAATGAGCAGTTCTTC
CDR3: CASSWIGTAYNEQFF
D: NA
J: TRBJ2-1
V: TRBV11-2
size: few

DNA: TGTGCCAGCAGTCCGCAGGCGTCCGGGGAGCTGTTTTTT
CDR3: CASSPQASGELFF
D: NA
J: TRBJ2-2
V: TRBV12-3/TRBV12-4
size: many

DNA: TGTGCCAGCAGTCCCGGACCGCGGGGGTATGAGCAGTTCTTC
CDR3: CASSPGPRGYEQFF
D: TRBD2
J: TRBJ2-1
V: TRBV27
size: few

DNA: TGTGCCAGCAGCCCGGCCCACACCGGGGAGCTGTTTTTT
CDR3: CASSPAHTGELFF
D: NA
J: TRBJ2-2
V: TRBV7-2
size: NA

DNA: TGCAGTGCTAGTTTGGGGTTGACTGAAGCTTTCTTT
CDR3: CSASLGLTEAFF
D: NA
J: TRBJ1-1
V: TRBV20-1
size: NA

DNA: TGTGCCAGCAGCTTGACCTACCCCACGGGACTCAACTTT
CDR3: CASSLTYPTGLNF
D: NA
J: TRBJ1-1
V: TRBV5-5
size: NA

DNA: TGTGCCATCAGTGATAGCGGGAGGGTCGCCGCCCACGAGCAGTACTTC
CDR3: CAISDSGRVAAHEQYF
D: TRBD2
J: TRBJ2-7
V: TRBV10-3
size: few

DNA: TGTGCCAGCAGTTTAGAACAGCGCGGACAGCCCCAGCATTTT
CDR3: CASSLEQRGQPQHF
D: NA
J: TRBJ1-5
V: TRBV12-3/TRBV12-4
size: NA

DNA: TGCAGCGTTGAAGCCCCGACAGGGGGCCCTCCGGGTGAAGCTTTCTTT
CDR3: CSVEAPTGGPPGEAFF
D: TRBD1
J: TRBJ1-1
V: TRBV29-1
size: NA

DNA: TGTGCCAGCAGTGAATCCCCGGACAGAAGGAGGGAGCGGGAACTCACAGATACGCAGTATTTT
CDR3: CASSESPDRRRERELTDTQYF
D: NA
J: TRBJ2-3
V: TRBV25-1
size: NA

DNA: TGTGCCAGCAGCTTAAACAGAAAAGAGACCCAGTACTTC
CDR3: CASSLNRKETQYF
D: NA
J: TRBJ2-5
V: TRBV7-2
size: many

DNA: TGTGCCAGCAGTTTCCAGCTAGAAGACACCCAGTACTTC
CDR3: CASSFQLEDTQYF
D: NA
J: TRBJ2-5
V: TRBV27
size: few

DNA: TGTGCCAGCAGCCAGGGAGGAGCCATTGAGCAGTTCTTC
CDR3: CASSQGGAIEQFF
D: NA
J: TRBJ2-1
V: TRBV6-2/TRBV6-3
size: few

DNA: TGTGCCAGCAGCTCATCCACTAGCGGGACATCGGAGACCCAGTACTTC
CDR3: CASSSSTSGTSETQYF
D: TRBD2
J: TRBJ2-5
V: TRBV7-8
size: NA

DNA: TGTGCCAGCAGGGGATACAACTCCTACGAGCAGTACTTC
CDR3: CASRGYNSYEQYF
D: NA
J: TRBJ2-7
V: TRBV7-8
size: NA

DNA: TGTGCCAGCATGGCCGTCGGGGGAGCCAAAAACATTCAGTACTTC
CDR3: CASMAVGGAKNIQYF
D: NA
J: TRBJ2-4
V: TRBV27
size: once

DNA: TGCGCCAGCAGCCAACCCCAGTCCCCAGATACGCAGTATTTT
CDR3: CASSQPQSPDTQYF
D: NA
J: TRBJ2-3
V: TRBV5-1
size: few

DNA: TGTGCCATCAGTGGGGGACAGGGAGGGCCCGAGCAGTACTTC
CDR3: CAISGGQGGPEQYF
D: TRBD1
J: TRBJ2-7
V: TRBV10-3
size: NA

DNA: TGCAGTGCTAGAAGCTCGATAGCCAAAAACATTCAGTACTTC
CDR3: CSARSSIAKNIQYF
D: NA
J: TRBJ2-4
V: TRBV20-1
size: NA